The 7 T cell receptor beta chains below were found in one sample sequenced in a study of T cells in Graves' hyperthyroidism and ophthalmopathy (dated by TCRdb to 2018 to 2020). The method was multiplex PCR. The run used an Illumina HiSeq 2000. TCR beta CDR3 regions were amplified from RNA transcripts. A first-round RT-PCR of the TCR CDR3 used the HTBI primer set with the Qiagen OneStep RT-PCR kit. The public sequencing data were trimmed at Q25 with fastp and processed into clonotypes with MiXCR by TCRdb, which kept only in-frame beta chains. Each entry is one CDR3 protein sequence, shown with its most common DNA and genes. The table for this sample lists 500,000 to 750,000 distinct CDR3 sequences; 15% to 19% of them were counted only once. The ten biggest clones cover 7.3% of the sample. The source material was blood. The receptors were sampled from a woman aged 25-40 years with Graves' hyperthyroidism.

As for this clonotype: With a much larger clone just one base away, this may be a read error. CDR3 protein: CASSLSGGGAFGYGYTF. The CDR3 nucleotides are TGTGCCAGCAGTTTATCTGGGGGGGGCGCTTTTGGCTATGGCTACACCTTC. The rearrangement joins TRBV27 to TRBJ1-2; D is possibly TRBD1 (6 bases). The germline V gene encodes CDR1 MNHEY and CDR2 SMNVEV (reference sequence). CDR3 length equals 17 residues. V was cut by 0 bases and J by 4 bases, with 18 bases left in between.

This clonotype was observed many times. The rearrangement joins TRBV6-2 or TRBV6-3 to TRBJ1-4; TRBD1 is a possible D gene (5 bases). V was clipped by 6 bases and J by 4 bases, with 12 bases between them. Germline assignment: CDR1 MNHEY and CDR2 SVGEGT. The CDR3 length is 14 residues. The CDR3 bases are TGTGCCAGCAGCGACGTGGGGGTTAATGAAAAACTGTTTTTT. Protein: CASSDVGVNEKLFF.

This clonotype was detected only a few times. This chain uses TRBV5-6 with TRBJ1-4; 9 bases align to TRBD1. The junction had 4 bases not matched to a gene; V was cut back by 1 base and J by 6 bases. The CDR3 sequence is 15 residues long. Germline lookup yields CDR1 SGHDT and CDR2 YYEEEE. The CDR3 nucleotides read TGTGCCAGCAGCTTGTTACAGGGGGCGTATGAAAAACTGTTTTTT. Protein: CASSLLQGAYEKLFF.

This clonotype was counted ten times or more. The J gene is TRBJ1-6, the V gene TRBV20-1, with unresolved D. Germline CDR1 DFQATT, CDR2 SNEGSKA (reference sequence). The CDR3 runs 12 residues. The germline V and J ends were trimmed by 5 bases and 14 bases, with 16 bases remaining between them. CDR3 region: CSAYSGVKTLHF. Written as DNA, the CDR3 is TGCAGTGCTTATTCAGGTGTTAAGACCCTCCACTTT.

Only a few counts were recorded for this clonotype. The chain couples TRBV19 to TRBJ2-7; the D gene is possibly TRBD2 (5 bases). Looked up from germline, CDR1 is LNHDA and CDR2 is SQIVND (reference sequence). With 3 bases removed from V and 4 bases from J, the gap between germline ends came to 13 bases. The CDR3 runs 14 residues. The CDR3 protein is CASSIGLAEYEQYF. The CDR3 DNA reads TGTGCCAGTAGTATTGGGCTAGCAGAATACGAGCAGTACTTC.

Concerning this clonotype: One end of the junction varies from germline; a read error may be responsible. This CDR3 reads CASSQDARHSSYNERFF. In nucleotides, the CDR3 is TGTGCCAGCAGCCAAGATGCACGCCATAGCTCCTACAATGAGCGGTTCTTC. This chain joins TRBV14 and TRBJ2-1; D gene uncertain. From germline, CDR1 is SGHDN and CDR2 FVKESK. The CDR3 is 17 residues long. Looking up the rest from reference TRBV14 and TRBJ2-1 gives the full variable domain: EAGVTQFPSHSVIEKGQTVTLRCDPISGHDNLYWYRRVMGKEIKFLLHFVKESKQDESGMPNNRFLAERTGGTYSTLKVQPAELEDSGVYFCASSQDARHSSYNERFFGPGTRLTVL.

There are a few counts of this clonotype. The chain links TRBV10-3 to TRBJ1-1; TRBD1 matches 10 bases. CDR1 is ENHRY and CDR2 is SYGVKD in the germline V gene. The CDR3 loop spans 14 amino acids. With 6 bases clipped from V and 5 bases from J, the junction kept 6 bases outside the gene matches. The chain's CDR3 is CAIRRGTGETEAFF. The CDR3 DNA follows: TGTGCCATCAGGCGGGGGACAGGGGAGACTGAAGCTTTCTTT.